This T cell receptor (beta chain) was profiled in a study of control samples from healthy donors and cancer patients. V lost 3 bases to trimming and J lost 0 bases, with 5 bases between them. Looked up from germline, CDR1 is KGHSH and CDR2 is LQKENI. This CDR3 is 14 amino acids long. TCRdb's table, derived via immunoSEQ multiplex PCR, lists solely in-frame clones and lacks some. The table lists roughly 55,000 clones, 88% of them singletons. The clonotype was recovered from a man aged 50 or older in good health. Sequencing used blood. The V and J genes are TRBV18 and TRBJ2-2; no clear D gene. The CDR3 nucleotides read TGTGCCAGCTCACCGCAGTCGAACACCGGGGAGCTGTTTTTT. Protein product: CASSPQSNTGELFF.